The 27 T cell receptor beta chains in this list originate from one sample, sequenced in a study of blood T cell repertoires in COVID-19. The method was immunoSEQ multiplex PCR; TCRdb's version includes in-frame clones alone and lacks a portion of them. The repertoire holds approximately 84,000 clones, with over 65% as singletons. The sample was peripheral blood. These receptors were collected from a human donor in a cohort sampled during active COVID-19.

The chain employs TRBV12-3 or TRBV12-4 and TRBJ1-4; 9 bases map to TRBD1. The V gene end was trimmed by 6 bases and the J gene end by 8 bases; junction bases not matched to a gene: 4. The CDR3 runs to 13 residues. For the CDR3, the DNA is TGTGCCAGCAGACAGGGGGCTGGGGAAAAACTGTTTTTT. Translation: CASRQGAGEKLFF.

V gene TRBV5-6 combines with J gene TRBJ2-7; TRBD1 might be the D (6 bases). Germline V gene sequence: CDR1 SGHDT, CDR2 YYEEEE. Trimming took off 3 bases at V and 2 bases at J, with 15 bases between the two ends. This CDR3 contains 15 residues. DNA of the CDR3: TGTGCCAGCAGCTGGTGGCAGACAGGCGCCTACGAGCAGTACTTC. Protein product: CASSWWQTGAYEQYF.

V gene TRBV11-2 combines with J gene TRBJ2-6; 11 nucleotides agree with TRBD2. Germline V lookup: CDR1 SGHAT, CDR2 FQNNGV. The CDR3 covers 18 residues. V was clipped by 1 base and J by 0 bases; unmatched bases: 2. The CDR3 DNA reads TGTGCCAGCAGCTTAGGACTAGCGGGGAGCTCTGGGGCCAACGTCCTGACTTTC. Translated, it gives CASSLGLAGSSGANVLTF.

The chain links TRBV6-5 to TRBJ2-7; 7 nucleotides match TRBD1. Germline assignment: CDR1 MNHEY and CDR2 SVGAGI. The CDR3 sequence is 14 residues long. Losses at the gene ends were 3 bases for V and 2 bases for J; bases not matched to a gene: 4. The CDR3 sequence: CASSYDRAPYEQYF. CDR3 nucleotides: TGTGCCAGCAGTTATGACAGGGCTCCCTACGAGCAGTACTTC.

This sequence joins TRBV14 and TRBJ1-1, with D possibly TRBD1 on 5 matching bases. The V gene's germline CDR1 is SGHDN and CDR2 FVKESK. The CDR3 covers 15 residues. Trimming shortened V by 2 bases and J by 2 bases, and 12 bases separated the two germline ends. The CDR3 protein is CASSQIQETNTEAFF. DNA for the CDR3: TGTGCCAGCAGCCAAATACAGGAGACCAACACTGAAGCTTTCTTT.

For the CDR3, the DNA is TGTGCCACCAGCAGGGGACAGGGGGGGATGAACACTGAAGCTTTCTTT. This gives the protein CATSRGQGGMNTEAFF. This chain links TRBV15 with TRBJ1-1, with 11 nucleotides matching TRBD1. Germline V lookup: CDR1 LNHNV, CDR2 YYDKDF (reference sequence). The CDR3 loop spans 16 amino acids. The V and J ends lost 3 bases and 0 bases, in that order; junction bases with no gene match: 3.

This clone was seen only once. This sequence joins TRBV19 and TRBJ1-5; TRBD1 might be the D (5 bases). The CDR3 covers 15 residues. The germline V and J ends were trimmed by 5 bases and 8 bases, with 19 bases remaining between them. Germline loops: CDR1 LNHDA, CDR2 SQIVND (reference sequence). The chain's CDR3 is CASSYMGPSREPQHF. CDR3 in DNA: TGTGCCAGTAGTTACATGGGCCCGAGCAGGGAGCCCCAGCATTTT.

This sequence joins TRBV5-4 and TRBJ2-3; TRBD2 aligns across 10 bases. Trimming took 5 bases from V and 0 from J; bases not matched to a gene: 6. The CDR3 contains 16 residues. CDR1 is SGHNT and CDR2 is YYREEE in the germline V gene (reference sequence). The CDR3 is CASSSKTSGSTDTQYF. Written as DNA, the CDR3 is TGTGCCAGCAGTTCAAAGACTAGCGGGAGCACAGATACGCAGTATTTT.

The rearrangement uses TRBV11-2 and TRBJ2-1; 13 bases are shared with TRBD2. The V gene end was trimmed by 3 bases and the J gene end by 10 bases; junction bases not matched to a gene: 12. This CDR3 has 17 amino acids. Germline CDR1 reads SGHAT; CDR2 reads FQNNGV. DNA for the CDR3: TGTGCCAGCAGCTTCGGGACTAGCGGGATCAGGAGGGGGGAGCAGTTCTTC. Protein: CASSFGTSGIRRGEQFF.

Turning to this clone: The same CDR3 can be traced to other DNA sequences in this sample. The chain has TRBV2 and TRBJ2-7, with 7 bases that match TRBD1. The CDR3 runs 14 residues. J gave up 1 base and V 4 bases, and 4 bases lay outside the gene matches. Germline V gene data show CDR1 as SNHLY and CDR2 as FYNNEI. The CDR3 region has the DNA TGTGCCAGCAGTGGACAGGGCCCATCCTACGAGCAGTACTTC. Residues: CASSGQGPSYEQYF. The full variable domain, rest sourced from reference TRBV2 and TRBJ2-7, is EPEVTQTPSHQVTQMGQEVILRCVPISNHLYFYWYRQILGQKVEFLVSFYNNEISEKSEIFDDQFSVERPDGSNFTLKIRSTKLEDSAMYFCASSGQGPSYEQYFGPGTRLTVT.

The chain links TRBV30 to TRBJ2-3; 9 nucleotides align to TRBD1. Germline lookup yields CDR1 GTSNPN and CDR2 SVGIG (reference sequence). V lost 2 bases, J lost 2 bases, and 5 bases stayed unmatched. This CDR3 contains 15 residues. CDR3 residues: CAWSTGTGLTDTQYF. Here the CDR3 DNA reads TGTGCCTGGAGTACCGGGACAGGGCTCACAGATACGCAGTATTTT. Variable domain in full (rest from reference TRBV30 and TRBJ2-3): SQTIHQWPATLVQPVGSPLSLECTVEGTSNPNLYWYRQAAGRGLQLLFYSVGIGQISSEVPQNLSASRPQDRQFILSSKKLLLSDSGFYLCAWSTGTGLTDTQYFGPGTRLTVL.

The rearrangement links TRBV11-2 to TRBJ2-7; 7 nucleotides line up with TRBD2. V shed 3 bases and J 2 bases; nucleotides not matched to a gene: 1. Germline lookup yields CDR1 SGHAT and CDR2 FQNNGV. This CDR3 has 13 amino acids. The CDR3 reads CASSFLAAYEQYF. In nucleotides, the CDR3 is TGTGCCAGCAGCTTCCTAGCGGCCTACGAGCAGTACTTC.

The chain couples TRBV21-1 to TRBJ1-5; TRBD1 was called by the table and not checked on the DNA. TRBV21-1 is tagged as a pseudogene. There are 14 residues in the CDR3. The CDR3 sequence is CASSKRGRHQPQHF. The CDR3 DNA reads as TGTGCCAGCAGCAAAAGGGGGCGCCATCAGCCCCAGCATTTT.

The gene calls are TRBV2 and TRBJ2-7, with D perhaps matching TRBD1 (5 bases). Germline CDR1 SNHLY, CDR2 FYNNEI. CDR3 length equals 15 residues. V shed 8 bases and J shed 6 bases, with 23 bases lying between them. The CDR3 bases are TGTGCCAGCTCCTCCCAGGGCGGACGAGATATCGAGCAGTACTTC. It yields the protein CASSSQGGRDIEQYF.

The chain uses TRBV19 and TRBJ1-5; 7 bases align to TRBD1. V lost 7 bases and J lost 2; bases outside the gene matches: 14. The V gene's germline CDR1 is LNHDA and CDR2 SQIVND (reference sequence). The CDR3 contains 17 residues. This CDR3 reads CASIPQGSAYGNQPQHF. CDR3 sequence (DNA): TGTGCCAGTATCCCACAGGGGTCGGCCTATGGCAATCAGCCCCAGCATTTT.

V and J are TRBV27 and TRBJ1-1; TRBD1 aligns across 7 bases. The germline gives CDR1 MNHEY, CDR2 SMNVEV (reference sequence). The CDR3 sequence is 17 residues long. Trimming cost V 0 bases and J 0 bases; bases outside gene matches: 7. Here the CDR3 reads CASSLSSRGNVNTEAFF. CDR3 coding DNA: TGTGCCAGCAGTTTATCGTCCAGGGGGAACGTGAACACTGAAGCTTTCTTT.

The CDR3 sequence: CASSKIGGQGVYGYTF. The CDR3 DNA follows: TGTGCCAGCAGTAAAATCGGGGGACAGGGGGTCTATGGCTACACCTTC. J is TRBJ1-2 and V is TRBV7-3; 11 nucleotides agree with TRBD1. Trimming at V came to 6 bases and at J to 4 bases, leaving 10 bases not matched to a gene. The length of the CDR3 is 16 residues. CDR1 and CDR2 (germline): SGHTA, FQGTGA.

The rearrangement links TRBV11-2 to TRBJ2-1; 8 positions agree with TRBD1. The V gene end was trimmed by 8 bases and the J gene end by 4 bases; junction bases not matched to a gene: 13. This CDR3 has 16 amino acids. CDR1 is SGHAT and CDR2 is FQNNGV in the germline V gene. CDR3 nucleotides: TGTGCCAGCCAAATTTCCTGGACAGGGACGTACAATGAGCAGTTCTTC. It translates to CASQISWTGTYNEQFF.

CDR3 protein: CASSRGQDTYEQYF. CDR3 nucleotide sequence: TGTGCCAGCAGCCGGGGACAGGACACCTACGAGCAGTACTTC. The gene calls are TRBV5-4 and TRBJ2-7, with 8 positions matching TRBD1. Germline V lookup: CDR1 SGHNT, CDR2 YYREEE (reference sequence). Trimming cost V 4 bases and J 2 bases; bases outside gene matches: 5. This CDR3 region has 14 residues.

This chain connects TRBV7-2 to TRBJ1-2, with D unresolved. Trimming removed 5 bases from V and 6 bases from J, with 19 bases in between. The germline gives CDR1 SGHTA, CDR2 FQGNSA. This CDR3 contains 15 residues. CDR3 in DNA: TGTGCCAGCAGCGGAGAGGCCCTCTCATTGCATGGCTACACCTTC. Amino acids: CASSGEALSLHGYTF. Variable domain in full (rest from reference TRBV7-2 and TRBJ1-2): GAGVSQSPSNKVTEKGKDVELRCDPISGHTALYWYRQSLGQGLEFLIYFQGNSAPDKSGLPSDRFSAERTGGSVSTLTIQRTQQEDSAVYLCASSGEALSLHGYTFGSGTRLTVV.

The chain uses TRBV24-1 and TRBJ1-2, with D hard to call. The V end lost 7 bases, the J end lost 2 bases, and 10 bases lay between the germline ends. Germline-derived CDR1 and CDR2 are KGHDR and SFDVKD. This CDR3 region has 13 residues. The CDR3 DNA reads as TGTGCCACCAGCACGACTGGCAACTATGGCTACACCTTC. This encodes CATSTTGNYGYTF.

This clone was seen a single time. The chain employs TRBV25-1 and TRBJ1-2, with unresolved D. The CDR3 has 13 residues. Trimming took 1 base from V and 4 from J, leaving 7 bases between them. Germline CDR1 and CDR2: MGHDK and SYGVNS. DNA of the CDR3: TGTGCCAGCAGTGAATCGGGGATCTATGGCTACACCTTC. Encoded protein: CASSESGIYGYTF.

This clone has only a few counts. The DNA of the CDR3 is TGCGCCAGCAGCATCACCCTACAGGGGCGGCAGCCCCAGCATTTT. It codes for CASSITLQGRQPQHF. The rearrangement joins TRBV4-1 to TRBJ1-5, with 7 bases fitting TRBD1. The length of the CDR3 is 15 residues. The junction had 11 bases not matched to a gene; V was cut back by 5 bases and J by 7 bases. In germline, CDR1 is MGHRA, CDR2 YSYEKL.

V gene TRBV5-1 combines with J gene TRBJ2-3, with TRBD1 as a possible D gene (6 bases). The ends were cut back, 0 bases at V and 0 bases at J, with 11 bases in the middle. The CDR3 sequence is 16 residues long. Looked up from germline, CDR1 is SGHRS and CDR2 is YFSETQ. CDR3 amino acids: CASSLGTAISTDTQYF. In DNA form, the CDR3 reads TGCGCCAGCAGCTTGGGGACAGCTATAAGCACAGATACGCAGTATTTT.

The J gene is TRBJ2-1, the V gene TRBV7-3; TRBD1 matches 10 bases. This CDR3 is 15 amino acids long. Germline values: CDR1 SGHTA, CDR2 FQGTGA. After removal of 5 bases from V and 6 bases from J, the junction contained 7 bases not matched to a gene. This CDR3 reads CASSDGTGVRNEQFF. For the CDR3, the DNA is TGTGCCAGCAGCGACGGGACAGGGGTTCGCAATGAGCAGTTCTTC.

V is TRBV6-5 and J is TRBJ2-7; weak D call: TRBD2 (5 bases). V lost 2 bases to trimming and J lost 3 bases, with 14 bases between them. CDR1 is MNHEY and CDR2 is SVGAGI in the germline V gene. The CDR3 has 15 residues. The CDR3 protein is CASSYREGGYYEQYF. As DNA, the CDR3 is TGTGCCAGCAGTTACCGCGAGGGCGGCTACTACGAGCAGTACTTC.

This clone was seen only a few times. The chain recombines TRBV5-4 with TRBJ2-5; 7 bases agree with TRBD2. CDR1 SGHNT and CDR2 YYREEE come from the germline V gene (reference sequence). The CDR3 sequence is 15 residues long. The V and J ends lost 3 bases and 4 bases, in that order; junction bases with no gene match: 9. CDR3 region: CASSSSWTRSETQYF. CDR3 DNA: TGTGCCAGCAGCTCCTCCTGGACTAGATCAGAGACCCAGTACTTC.